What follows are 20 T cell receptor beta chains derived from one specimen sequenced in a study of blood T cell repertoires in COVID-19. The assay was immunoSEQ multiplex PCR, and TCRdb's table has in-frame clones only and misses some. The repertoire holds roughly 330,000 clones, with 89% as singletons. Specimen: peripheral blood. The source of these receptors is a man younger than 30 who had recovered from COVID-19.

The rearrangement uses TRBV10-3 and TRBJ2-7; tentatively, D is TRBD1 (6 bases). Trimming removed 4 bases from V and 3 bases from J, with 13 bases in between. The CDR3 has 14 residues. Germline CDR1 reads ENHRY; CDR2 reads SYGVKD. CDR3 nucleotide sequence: TGTGCCATCAGTGGGGGGCAGAAGGGCTACGAGCAGTACTTC. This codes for CAISGGQKGYEQYF.

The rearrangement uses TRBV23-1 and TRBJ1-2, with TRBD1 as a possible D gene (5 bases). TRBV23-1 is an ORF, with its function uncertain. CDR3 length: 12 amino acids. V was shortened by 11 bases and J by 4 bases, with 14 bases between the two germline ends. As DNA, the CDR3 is TGCGCCGGGAGACGGGGGGGCTATGGCTACACCTTC. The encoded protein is CAGRRGGYGYTF.

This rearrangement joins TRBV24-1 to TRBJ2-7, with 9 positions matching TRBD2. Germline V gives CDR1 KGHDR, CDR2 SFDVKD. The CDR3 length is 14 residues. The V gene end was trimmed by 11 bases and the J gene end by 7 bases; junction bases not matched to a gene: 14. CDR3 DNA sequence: TGTGCCAGTTGGCGGGCTAGCGGGAAGTATGAGCAGTACTTC. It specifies CASWRASGKYEQYF.

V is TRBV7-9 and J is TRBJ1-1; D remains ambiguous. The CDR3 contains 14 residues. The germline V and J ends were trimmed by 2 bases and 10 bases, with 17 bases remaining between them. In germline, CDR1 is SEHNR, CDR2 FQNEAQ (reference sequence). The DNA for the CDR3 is TGTGCCAGCAGCTTAAGTGAGAAAGGGAGCCCAGCTTTCTTT. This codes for CASSLSEKGSPAFF. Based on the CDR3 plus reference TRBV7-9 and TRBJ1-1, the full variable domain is DTGVSQNPRHKITKRGQNVTFRCDPISEHNRLYWYRQTLGQGPEFLTYFQNEAQLEKSRLLSDRFSAERPKGSFSTLEIQRTEQGDSAMYLCASSLSEKGSPAFFGQGTRLTVV.

The CDR3 DNA reads as TGTGCCAGCAGCTACACCGGGACAGGGATTTACACTGAAGCTTTCTTT. Protein: CASSYTGTGIYTEAFF. This chain links TRBV14 with TRBJ1-1; 9 bases are a match to TRBD1. CDR1 is SGHDN and CDR2 is FVKESK in the germline V gene. V dropped 5 bases and J dropped 3; count of bases not matched to a gene: 10. This CDR3 is 16 amino acids long.

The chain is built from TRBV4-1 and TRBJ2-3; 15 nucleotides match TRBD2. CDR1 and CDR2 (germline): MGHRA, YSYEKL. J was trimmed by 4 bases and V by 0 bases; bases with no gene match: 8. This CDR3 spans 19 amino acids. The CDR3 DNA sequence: TGCGCCAGCAGCCAAGATGGGACTAGCGGGAGGATGGGGCCAGATACGCAGTATTTT. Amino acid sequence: CASSQDGTSGRMGPDTQYF.

The CDR3 sequence is CASSGRSGRPYNEQFF. CDR3 bases: TGTGCCAGCAGCGGCCGTAGCGGGAGGCCCTACAATGAGCAGTTCTTC. The V call is TRBV9, the J call TRBJ2-1; 10 bases align to TRBD2. Germline values: CDR1 SGDLS, CDR2 YYNGEE. Trimming at V came to 3 bases and at J to 2 bases, leaving 5 bases not matched to a gene. This CDR3 has 16 residues.

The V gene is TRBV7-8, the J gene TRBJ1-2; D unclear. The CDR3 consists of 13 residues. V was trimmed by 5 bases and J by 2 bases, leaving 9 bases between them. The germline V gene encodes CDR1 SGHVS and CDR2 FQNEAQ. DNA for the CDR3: TGTGCCAGCAGCCCTGACATCAACTATGGCTACACCTTC. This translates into CASSPDINYGYTF. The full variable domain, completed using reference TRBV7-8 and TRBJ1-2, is GAGVSQSPRYKVAKRGQDVALRCDPISGHVSLFWYQQALGQGPEFLTYFQNEAQLDKSGLPSDRFFAERPEGSVSTLKIQRTQQEDSAVYLCASSPDINYGYTFGSGTRLTVV.

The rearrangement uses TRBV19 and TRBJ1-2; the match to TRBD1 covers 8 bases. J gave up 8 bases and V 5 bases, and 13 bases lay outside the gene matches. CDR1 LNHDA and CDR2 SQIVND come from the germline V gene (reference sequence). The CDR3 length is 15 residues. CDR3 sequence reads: CASSRPATGAGGYTF. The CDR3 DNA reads TGTGCCAGTAGTCGCCCGGCGACAGGGGCTGGAGGCTACACCTTC.

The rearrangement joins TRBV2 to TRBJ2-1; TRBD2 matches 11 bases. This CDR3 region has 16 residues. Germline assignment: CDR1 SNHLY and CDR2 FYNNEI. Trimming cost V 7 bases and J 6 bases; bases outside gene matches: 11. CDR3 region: CASKLAGTSGVNEQFF. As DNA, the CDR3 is TGTGCCAGCAAACTTGCCGGGACTAGCGGAGTCAATGAGCAGTTCTTC.

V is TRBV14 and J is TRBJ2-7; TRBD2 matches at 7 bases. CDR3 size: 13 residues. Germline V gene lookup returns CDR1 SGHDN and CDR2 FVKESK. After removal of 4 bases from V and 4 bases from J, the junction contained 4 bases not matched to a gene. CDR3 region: CASSLAGQYEQYF. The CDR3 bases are TGTGCCAGCAGCCTAGCGGGTCAGTACGAGCAGTACTTC.

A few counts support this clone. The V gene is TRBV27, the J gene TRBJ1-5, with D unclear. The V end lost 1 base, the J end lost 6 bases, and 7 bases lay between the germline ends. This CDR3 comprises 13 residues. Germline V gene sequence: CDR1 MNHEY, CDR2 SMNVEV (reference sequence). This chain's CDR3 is CASSLYKSQPQHF. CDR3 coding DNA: TGTGCCAGCAGTTTATACAAAAGTCAGCCCCAGCATTTT.

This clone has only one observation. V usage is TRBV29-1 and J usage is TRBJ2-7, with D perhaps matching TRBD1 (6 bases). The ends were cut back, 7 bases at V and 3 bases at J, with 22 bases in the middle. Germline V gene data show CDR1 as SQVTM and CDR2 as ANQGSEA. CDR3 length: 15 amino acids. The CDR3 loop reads CSAVATSGRGYEQYF. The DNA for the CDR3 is TGCAGCGCTGTTGCCACGTCGGGCAGGGGCTACGAGCAGTACTTC.

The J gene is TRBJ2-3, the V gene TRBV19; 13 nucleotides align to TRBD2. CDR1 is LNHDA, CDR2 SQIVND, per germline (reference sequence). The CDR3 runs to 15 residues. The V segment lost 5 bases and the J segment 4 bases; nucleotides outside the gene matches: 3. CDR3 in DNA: TGTGCCAGTAGTGAGACTAGCGGGGGGCCAGATACGCAGTATTTT. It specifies CASSETSGGPDTQYF.

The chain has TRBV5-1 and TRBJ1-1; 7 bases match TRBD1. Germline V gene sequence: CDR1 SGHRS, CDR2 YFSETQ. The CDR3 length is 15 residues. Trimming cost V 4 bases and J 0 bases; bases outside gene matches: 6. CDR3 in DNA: TGCGCCAGCAGCGGCCGGGACAGTTTGAACACTGAAGCTTTCTTT. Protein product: CASSGRDSLNTEAFF.

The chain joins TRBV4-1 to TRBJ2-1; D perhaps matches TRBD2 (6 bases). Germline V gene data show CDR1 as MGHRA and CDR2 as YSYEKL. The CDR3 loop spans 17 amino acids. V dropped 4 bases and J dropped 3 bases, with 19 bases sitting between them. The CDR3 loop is CASSPRVGGIGYNEQFF. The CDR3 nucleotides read TGCGCCAGCAGCCCCAGAGTGGGGGGTATCGGCTACAATGAGCAGTTCTTC.

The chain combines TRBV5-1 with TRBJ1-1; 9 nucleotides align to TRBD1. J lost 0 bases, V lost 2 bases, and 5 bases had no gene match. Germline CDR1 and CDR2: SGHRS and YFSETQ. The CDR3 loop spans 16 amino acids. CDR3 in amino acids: CASSFARDRVNTEAFF. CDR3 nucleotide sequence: TGCGCCAGCAGCTTCGCCCGGGACAGGGTGAACACTGAAGCTTTCTTT.

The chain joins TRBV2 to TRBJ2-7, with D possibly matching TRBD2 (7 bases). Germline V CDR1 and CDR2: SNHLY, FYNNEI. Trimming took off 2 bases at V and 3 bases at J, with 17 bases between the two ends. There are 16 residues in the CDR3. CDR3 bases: TGTGCCAGCAGTGAACTACTAGGGGGGGCCAACTACGAGCAGTACTTC. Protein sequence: CASSELLGGANYEQYF.

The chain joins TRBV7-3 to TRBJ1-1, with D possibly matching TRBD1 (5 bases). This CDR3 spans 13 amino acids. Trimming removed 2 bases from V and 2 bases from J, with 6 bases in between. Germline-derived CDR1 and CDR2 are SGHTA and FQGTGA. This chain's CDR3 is CASSLWTNTEAFF. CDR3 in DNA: TGTGCCAGCAGCTTATGGACAAACACTGAAGCTTTCTTT.

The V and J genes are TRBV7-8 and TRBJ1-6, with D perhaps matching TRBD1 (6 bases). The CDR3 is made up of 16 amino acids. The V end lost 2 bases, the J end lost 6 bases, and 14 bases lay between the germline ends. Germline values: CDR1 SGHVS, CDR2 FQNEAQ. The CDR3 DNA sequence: TGTGCCAGCAGCTTAACCCCGACAGGTTTTAATTCACCCCTCCACTTT. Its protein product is CASSLTPTGFNSPLHF.